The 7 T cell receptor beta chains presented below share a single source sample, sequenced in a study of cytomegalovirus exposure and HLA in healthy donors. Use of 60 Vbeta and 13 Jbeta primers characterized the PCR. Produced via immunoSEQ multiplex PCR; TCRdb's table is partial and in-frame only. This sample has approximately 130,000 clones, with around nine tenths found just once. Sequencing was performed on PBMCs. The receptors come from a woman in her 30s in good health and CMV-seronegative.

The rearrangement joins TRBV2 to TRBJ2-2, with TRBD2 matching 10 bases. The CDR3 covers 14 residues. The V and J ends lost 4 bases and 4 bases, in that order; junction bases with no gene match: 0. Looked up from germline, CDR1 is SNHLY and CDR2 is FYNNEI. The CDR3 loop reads CASSGLAGTGELFF. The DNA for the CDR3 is TGTGCCAGCAGTGGACTAGCGGGCACCGGGGAGCTGTTTTTT.

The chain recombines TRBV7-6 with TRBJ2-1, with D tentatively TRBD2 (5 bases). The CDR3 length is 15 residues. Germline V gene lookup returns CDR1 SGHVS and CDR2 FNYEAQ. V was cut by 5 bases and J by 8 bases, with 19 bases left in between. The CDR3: CASSQGSSAIDEQFF. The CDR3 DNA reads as TGTGCCAGCAGCCAAGGGAGTAGCGCCATAGATGAGCAGTTCTTC.

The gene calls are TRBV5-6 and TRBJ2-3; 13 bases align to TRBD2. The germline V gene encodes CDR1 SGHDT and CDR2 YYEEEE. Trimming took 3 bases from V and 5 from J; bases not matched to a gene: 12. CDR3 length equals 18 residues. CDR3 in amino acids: CASSSGLAGVLLGDTQYF. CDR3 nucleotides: TGTGCCAGCAGCTCCGGACTAGCGGGAGTGTTATTGGGAGATACGCAGTATTTT.

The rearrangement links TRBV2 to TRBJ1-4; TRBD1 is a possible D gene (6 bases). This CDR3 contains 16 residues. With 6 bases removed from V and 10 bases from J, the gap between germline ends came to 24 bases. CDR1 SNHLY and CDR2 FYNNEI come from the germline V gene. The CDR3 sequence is CASSVGGGASGGKLFF. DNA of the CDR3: TGTGCCAGCAGCGTAGGGGGGGGCGCATCCGGAGGAAAACTGTTTTTT.

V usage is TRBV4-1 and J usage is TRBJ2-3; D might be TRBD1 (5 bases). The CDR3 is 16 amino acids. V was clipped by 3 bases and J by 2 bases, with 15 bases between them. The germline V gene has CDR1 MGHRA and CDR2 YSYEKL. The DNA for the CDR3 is TGCGCCAGCAGCCAGGATGACAGATATTACACAGATACGCAGTATTTT. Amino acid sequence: CASSQDDRYYTDTQYF.

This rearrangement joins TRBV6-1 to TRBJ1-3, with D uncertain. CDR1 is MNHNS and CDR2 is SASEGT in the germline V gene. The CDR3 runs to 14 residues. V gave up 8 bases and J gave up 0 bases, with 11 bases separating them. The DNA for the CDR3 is TGTGCCAGCCGCGGGTTCGACTCTGGAAACACCATATATTTT. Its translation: CASRGFDSGNTIYF.

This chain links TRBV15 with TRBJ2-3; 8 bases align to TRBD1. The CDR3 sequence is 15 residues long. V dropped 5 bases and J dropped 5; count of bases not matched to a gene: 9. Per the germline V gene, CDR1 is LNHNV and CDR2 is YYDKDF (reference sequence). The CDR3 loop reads CATSSRTGRLDTQYF. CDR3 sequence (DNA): TGTGCCACCAGCTCCAGGACAGGGAGGTTAGATACGCAGTATTTT.